Detailed here is one T cell receptor beta chain. This sample was included in a study of shared clonotypes between healthy human individuals. Study information: Donor composition was a couple of women and three men, aged 18 to 49. The plates for each donor numbered three CD4 naive, three CD4 memory, two CD8 naive and one CD8 memory.

V lost 4 bases and J lost 13, with 17 bases in between. Germline CDR1 is MNHNS and CDR2 is SASEGT. This CDR3 is built from 13 residues. DNA at about 210 ng, around 30,000 T cell genomes, went into sorted-subset replicate PCRs. The repertoire was sequenced with immunoSEQ multiplex PCR; TCRdb's copy has only in-frame clones and lacks some. The sample includes 1,400,000 or so clones, about 98.5% of them seen just once. The TCR was taken from a man aged 25 to 40 in good health. Input material: naive CD4+ T cells sorted from blood. Regarding subset: CD45RA+ positively selected. The V gene is TRBV6-1, the J gene TRBJ1-5; TRBD1 might be the D (5 bases). CDR3 in DNA: TGTGCCAGCAGTGTGGAATGGGACGGTGAACAGCATTTT. Its protein product is CASSVEWDGEQHF.